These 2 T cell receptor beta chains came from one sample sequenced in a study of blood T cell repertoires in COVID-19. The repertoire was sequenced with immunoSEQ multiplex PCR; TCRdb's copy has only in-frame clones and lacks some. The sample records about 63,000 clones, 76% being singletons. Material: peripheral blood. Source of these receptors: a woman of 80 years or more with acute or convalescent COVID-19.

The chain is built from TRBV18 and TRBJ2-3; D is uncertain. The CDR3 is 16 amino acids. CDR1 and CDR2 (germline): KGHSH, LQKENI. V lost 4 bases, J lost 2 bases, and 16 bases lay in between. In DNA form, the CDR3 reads TGTGCCAGCTCACGCCTTAGCTCGCGGCACACAGATACGCAGTATTTT. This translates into CASSRLSSRHTDTQYF.

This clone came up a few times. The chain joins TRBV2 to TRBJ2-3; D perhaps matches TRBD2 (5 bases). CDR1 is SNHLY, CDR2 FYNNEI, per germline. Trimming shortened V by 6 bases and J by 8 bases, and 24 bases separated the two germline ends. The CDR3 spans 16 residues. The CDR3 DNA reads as TGTGCCAGCAGGGGAAGGAGCGGAGATCCCCGTGGTACGCAGTATTTT. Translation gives CASRGRSGDPRGTQYF.